This passage covers 20 T cell receptor beta chains from one sample sequenced in a study of blood T cell repertoires in COVID-19. Clones were read by immunoSEQ multiplex PCR, and TCRdb kept only the in-frame ones, dropping some. The table includes 200,000 to 250,000 clones, around nine tenths detected once. The sequenced sample consisted of PBMCs or T cells enriched from blood (not recorded which). Receptors originate from a woman aged 30 to 39 who had been exposed to COVID-19.

This chain connects TRBV3-1 (or the pseudogene TRBV3-2) to TRBJ1-3; weak D call: TRBD1 (6 bases). V was cut by 2 bases and J by 2 bases, with 10 bases left in between. Germline values: CDR1 LGHDT, CDR2 YNNKEL (reference sequence). The CDR3 spans 15 residues. The CDR3 spells CASSQNRVTGNTIYF. DNA of the CDR3: TGTGCCAGCAGCCAAAACAGGGTGACTGGAAACACCATATATTTT.

The chain carries TRBV5-6 and TRBJ2-5, with 11 bases that match TRBD2. J lost 5 bases, V lost 1 base, and 7 bases had no gene match. The germline V gene has CDR1 SGHDT and CDR2 YYEEEE. CDR3 size: 16 residues. The chain's CDR3 is CASSLILAGGHETQYF. In DNA form, the CDR3 reads TGTGCCAGCAGCTTGATCCTAGCGGGAGGACACGAGACCCAGTACTTC.

This chain links TRBV9 with TRBJ2-5; 8 bases are shared with TRBD2. The CDR3 length is 16 residues. Germline values: CDR1 SGDLS, CDR2 YYNGEE. J was trimmed by 4 bases and V by 0 bases; bases with no gene match: 8. The CDR3 nucleotides read TGTGCCAGCAGCGTAGAAGGGACTAGTAACGGAGAGACCCAGTACTTC. Translating it yields CASSVEGTSNGETQYF. Full variable domain (rest looked up from reference TRBV9 and TRBJ2-5): DSGVTQTPKHLITATGQRVTLRCSPRSGDLSVYWYQQSLDQGLQFLIQYYNGEERAKGNILERFSAQQFPDLHSELNLSSLELGDSALYFCASSVEGTSNGETQYFGPGTRLLVL.

The CDR3 loop is CASSERSGGGDEQFF. CDR3 DNA sequence: TGTGCCAGCAGTGAGAGGAGCGGGGGTGGGGATGAGCAGTTCTTC. The J gene is TRBJ2-1, the V gene TRBV2, with 8 bases that match TRBD2. The CDR3 has 15 residues. V lost 3 bases to trimming and J lost 8 bases; unmatched junction nucleotides: 9. From germline, CDR1 is SNHLY and CDR2 FYNNEI.

The chain combines TRBV6-2 or TRBV6-3 with TRBJ2-7; no clear D gene. The length of the CDR3 is 11 residues. The V end lost 5 bases, the J end lost 5 bases, and 7 bases lay between the germline ends. The germline V gene encodes CDR1 MNHEY and CDR2 SVGEGT. As DNA, the CDR3 is TGTGCCAGCAGTAAGCGCGACGAGCAGTACTTC. Translation gives CASSKRDEQYF.

This sequence joins TRBV6-5 and TRBJ2-3; 7 nucleotides align to TRBD2. CDR3 length equals 15 residues. Germline CDR1 and CDR2: MNHEY and SVGAGI. V was pared by 6 bases and J by 0 bases, with 6 bases of the junction left unmatched. The CDR3 is CASRPGLTSTDTQYF. In nucleotides, the CDR3 is TGTGCCAGCAGGCCGGGACTAACTAGCACAGATACGCAGTATTTT.

The chain joins TRBV2 to TRBJ2-5, with TRBD1 matching over 7 bases. V dropped 6 bases and J dropped 1; count of bases not matched to a gene: 2. There are 13 residues in the CDR3. CDR1 is SNHLY and CDR2 is FYNNEI in the germline V gene. Written as DNA, the CDR3 is TGTGCCAGCAGAAGGGACAGCCAAGAGACCCAGTACTTC. Translation gives CASRRDSQETQYF.

The chain joins TRBV28 to TRBJ1-6; possible D gene TRBD1, 5 bases. Germline assignment: CDR1 MDHEN and CDR2 SYDVKM. This CDR3 has 13 amino acids. Trimming pared 7 bases from V and 10 bases from J, leaving 14 bases between. CDR3 DNA sequence: TGTGCCAGCATCTCGGGGGTCGGCTCACCCCTCCACTTT. Its protein product is CASISGVGSPLHF.

The rearrangement uses TRBV6-6 and TRBJ1-2, with D tentatively TRBD1 (6 bases). There are 15 residues in the CDR3. Germline loops: CDR1 MNHNY, CDR2 SVGAGI (reference sequence). Deletions cut 6 bases from V and 1 base from J, with 15 bases between. The CDR3 loop reads CASRRQASDNYGYTF. CDR3 coding DNA: TGTGCCAGCAGAAGACAGGCCTCTGATAACTATGGCTACACCTTC.

This clone has just one count. Other DNA sequences in this sample translate to the same CDR3. The chain recombines TRBV27 with TRBJ1-5, with 11 bases fitting TRBD1. Unmatched junction bases numbered 1, after V lost 2 bases and J lost 4 bases. CDR3 length: 15 amino acids. The germline V gene encodes CDR1 MNHEY and CDR2 SMNVEV (reference sequence). The DNA for the CDR3 is TGTGCCAGCAGTTTAGGGACAGGGGGAAATCAGCCCCAGCATTTT. Translation: CASSLGTGGNQPQHF.

This chain links TRBV7-8 with TRBJ1-1, with D possibly TRBD1 on 5 matching bases. The CDR3 totals 14 residues. Per germline, CDR1 SGHVS and CDR2 FQNEAQ. V was trimmed by 4 bases and J by 5 bases, leaving 14 bases between them. CDR3 coding DNA: TGTGCCAGCAGCTGGGGGGAATGGGTAACTGAAGCTTTCTTT. Its translation is CASSWGEWVTEAFF.

This clone was counted only a few times. J is TRBJ2-7 and V is TRBV7-2; 9 bases align to TRBD2. Unmatched junction bases numbered 2, after V lost 1 base and J lost 1 base. CDR1 and CDR2 from the germline V gene are SGHTA and FQGNSA. The CDR3 sequence is 15 residues long. Written as DNA, the CDR3 is TGTGCCAGCAGCTTAGAGCTAGCGGGGTCCTACGAGCAGTACTTC. It specifies CASSLELAGSYEQYF.

The chain links TRBV3-1 (or the pseudogene TRBV3-2) to TRBJ1-1; tentatively, D is TRBD1 (5 bases). Germline V gives CDR1 LGHDT, CDR2 YNNKEL (reference sequence). This CDR3 comprises 11 residues. The V end was cut by 5 bases, the J end by 7 bases, with 8 bases between. The CDR3 bases are TGTGCCAGCAGCGGGGCAAGTGAAGCTTTCTTT. It codes for CASSGASEAFF.

V is TRBV28 and J is TRBJ1-2; D gene uncertain. CDR1 is MDHEN and CDR2 is SYDVKM in the germline V gene. Trimming pared 5 bases from V and 8 bases from J, leaving 12 bases between. The CDR3 covers 12 residues. CDR3 DNA sequence: TGTGCCAGCAGTAGCGGTCTTCGCGGCTACACCTTC. This sequence encodes CASSSGLRGYTF.

The chain links TRBV19 to TRBJ2-3; tentatively, D is TRBD2 (5 bases). Trimming left V 5 bases short and J 1 base short, with 10 bases between. The CDR3 has 14 amino acids. Germline V gene lookup returns CDR1 LNHDA and CDR2 SQIVND (reference sequence). CDR3 protein: CASSPTGGTDTQYF. The CDR3 DNA follows: TGTGCCAGTAGTCCGACCGGGGGCACAGATACGCAGTATTTT.

The chain couples TRBV7-9 to TRBJ2-7; 7 positions match TRBD1. After removal of 3 bases from V and 3 bases from J, the junction contained 14 bases not matched to a gene. CDR3 length: 17 amino acids. Germline lookup yields CDR1 SEHNR and CDR2 FQNEAQ (reference sequence). The CDR3: CASSLGHVNRGDYEQYF. The CDR3 nucleotides are TGTGCCAGCAGCTTGGGACATGTAAACAGGGGAGACTACGAGCAGTACTTC.

The chain employs TRBV11-2 and TRBJ1-2, with 7 bases identical to TRBD1. Trimming at V came to 5 bases and at J to 7 bases, leaving 10 bases not matched to a gene. In germline, CDR1 is SGHAT, CDR2 FQNNGV. The CDR3 runs to 14 residues. Here the CDR3 DNA reads TGTGCCAGCAGCCGACAACAGGGGTTCGGTGGCTACACCTTC. Its translation: CASSRQQGFGGYTF.

In DNA, the CDR3 is TGCGCCAGCAGCTTAGGGACAGGGGGCGGTAGGGCCAAAAACATTCAGTACTTC. It specifies CASSLGTGGGRAKNIQYF. The genes are TRBV5-1 and TRBJ2-4; TRBD1 agrees at 12 bases. Germline trimming cut 2 bases from V and 1 base from J; bases unmatched to any gene: 7. The CDR3 totals 18 residues. Germline V gene sequence: CDR1 SGHRS, CDR2 YFSETQ.

This clone was detected once. V is TRBV5-4 and J is TRBJ2-5; TRBD2 matches at 8 bases. CDR1 is SGHNT and CDR2 is YYREEE in the germline V gene (reference sequence). The CDR3 contains 15 residues. V dropped 3 bases and J dropped 5; count of bases not matched to a gene: 9. DNA for the CDR3: TGTGCCAGCAGCTACCCGGGGGGGGAGGGGGAGACCCAGTACTTC. Translated: CASSYPGGEGETQYF.

The chain employs TRBV11-3 and TRBJ2-2; 12 bases fit TRBD2. Germline CDR1 reads SGHNT; CDR2 reads YENEEA. The CDR3 sequence is 16 residues long. With 4 bases clipped from V and 6 bases from J, the junction kept 6 bases outside the gene matches. CDR3 protein: CASSSGLAGQAGELFF. DNA of the CDR3: TGTGCCAGCAGCTCCGGACTAGCGGGACAGGCCGGGGAGCTGTTTTTT.